Below, 13 T cell receptor beta chains from the same sample are listed, as sequenced in a study of blood T cells in healthy people across ages. A second roughly 6 to 11 cycle PCR used barcoded and J-beta primers. One entry per CDR3 protein, called by TCRdb with MiXCR from the 5' RACE reads. Altogether 850,000 to 1,300,000 distinct CDR3 sequences are present, under 55% being singletons, with the ten largest covering approximately 19%. Sequencing was carried out using blood. The receptors come from a woman between 55 and 75 years old in good health.

V is TRBV9 and J is TRBJ1-1; D is perhaps TRBD1 (5 bases). The germline CDR1 and CDR2 sequences are SGDLS and YYNGEE. The V gene lost 4 bases and the J gene lost 2 bases, with 15 bases spanning the gap. The CDR3 runs 15 residues. The CDR3 nucleotides are TGTGCCAGCAGCATCCTCCCGGGGGGAAACACTGAAGCTTTCTTT. Residues: CASSILPGGNTEAFF.

The chain joins TRBV10-2 to TRBJ2-3; TRBD1 or TRBD2 may be the D gene (5 bases each). Between the trimmed V and J ends, which lost 10 bases and 6 bases, there was a span of 17 bases. The CDR3 runs 13 residues. From germline, CDR1 is WSHSY and CDR2 SAAADI. The CDR3 protein is CATPGPIADTQYF. In DNA, the CDR3 is TGCGCCACCCCGGGACCGATCGCTGATACGCAGTATTTT.

The chain combines TRBV20-1 with TRBJ2-4; 9 bases are a match to TRBD2. The tail of the sequence fits TRBJ2-7 better, so the J call may be wrong. There are 14 residues in the CDR3. In germline, CDR1 is DFQATT, CDR2 SNEGSKA (reference sequence). The CDR3 DNA follows: TGCAGTGCAACCCGACTAGCGGCAGACTACGAGCAGTACTTC. It codes for CSATRLAADYEQYF.

This clonotype appeared a single time. The chain has TRBV29-1 and TRBJ1-1; D call uncertain. Trimming stripped 6 bases from V and 0 bases from J, with 11 bases between. Germline-derived CDR1 and CDR2 are SQVTM and ANQGSEA. This CDR3 comprises 13 residues. The CDR3 DNA reads as TGCAGCGTGTCACAGATCGTGAACACTGAAGCTTTCTTT. It is translated as CSVSQIVNTEAFF.

In this sample, this clonotype turned up a few times. The chain has TRBV7-6 and TRBJ2-7; either TRBD1 or TRBD2 may supply D (5 bases each). The ends were cut back, 1 base at V and 8 bases at J, with 15 bases in the middle. This CDR3 spans 14 amino acids. Germline V gene lookup returns CDR1 SGHVS and CDR2 FNYEAQ. The CDR3 DNA reads as TGTGCCAGCAGCTTAGTCTCCCGTGGGGGAAAGCAGTACTTC. Encoded protein: CASSLVSRGGKQYF.

Notes on this clonotype: One end of the junction varies from germline; a read error may be responsible. V is TRBV2 and J is TRBJ1-2; perhaps TRBD1 as D (6 bases). The CDR3 length is 13 residues. Germline V gives CDR1 SNHLY, CDR2 FYNNEI. The CDR3, as DNA: TGTGCCAGCAGTGTTGGACAGTACTATGGCTACACTTTC. It translates to CASSVGQYYGYTF.

This chain links TRBV9 with TRBJ2-3; 12 nucleotides agree with TRBD2. CDR3 length: 16 residues. Trimming removed 4 bases from V and 6 bases from J; junction bases left unmatched: 9. Germline loops: CDR1 SGDLS, CDR2 YYNGEE. CDR3 DNA: TGTGCCAGCAGCACCGAGACTAGCGGGAGTGGGGATACGCAGTATTTT. As protein: CASSTETSGSGDTQYF.

The sample holds a few counts of this clonotype. J is TRBJ2-1 and V is TRBV28; D ambiguous. Germline CDR1 MDHEN, CDR2 SYDVKM. V lost 7 bases, J lost 2 bases, and 9 bases lay in between. The CDR3 sequence is 13 residues long. CDR3: CASTSPTYNEQFF. CDR3 nucleotides: TGTGCCAGCACCTCCCCTACCTACAATGAGCAGTTCTTC.

This clonotype has a handful of counts. The V gene is TRBV7-9, the J gene TRBJ2-1; no definite D call. Germline CDR1 is SEHNR and CDR2 is FQNEAQ (reference sequence). V lost 2 bases and J lost 10, with 15 bases in between. The CDR3 is made up of 14 amino acids. This CDR3 is CASSLHWSGNEQFF. DNA for the CDR3: TGTGCCAGCAGCTTACACTGGTCTGGGAACGAGCAGTTCTTC.

This sequence joins TRBV28 and TRBJ1-6; D is perhaps TRBD1 (5 bases). Germline V gene lookup returns CDR1 MDHEN and CDR2 SYDVKM. The CDR3 length is 13 residues. Trimming removed 11 bases from V and 8 bases from J, with 16 bases in between. The CDR3 here is CAVRDEGYSPLHF. In nucleotides, the CDR3 is TGTGCCGTCCGGGACGAAGGTTATTCACCCCTCCACTTT.

This clonotype was recorded a few times. The chain has TRBV6-5 and TRBJ2-7, with D unclear. V was clipped by 7 bases and J by 4 bases, with 17 bases between them. From germline, CDR1 is MNHEY and CDR2 SVGAGI. The CDR3 is made up of 14 amino acids. CDR3 amino acids: CASTRAAASYEQYF. Written as DNA, the CDR3 is TGTGCCAGCACCCGGGCGGCTGCGTCTTACGAGCAGTACTTC.

This clonotype turned up a few times. The V and J genes are TRBV12-3 or TRBV12-4 and TRBJ2-3; no firm D call. Between the trimmed V and J ends, which lost 7 bases and 6 bases, there was a span of 8 bases. The CDR3 is 11 residues long. CDR3 nucleotides: TGTGCCAGCACCCTAGTGGATACGCAGTATTTT. Its protein is CASTLVDTQYF.

The sample holds a few counts of this clonotype. The chain carries TRBV9 and TRBJ1-1; D is unclear. Trimming took off 2 bases at V and 0 bases at J, with 8 bases between the two ends. The CDR3 is made up of 14 amino acids. CDR1 is SGDLS, CDR2 YYNGEE, per germline. The CDR3 DNA is TGTGCCAGCAGCGTGGGGATATTGAACACTGAAGCTTTCTTT. As protein: CASSVGILNTEAFF.